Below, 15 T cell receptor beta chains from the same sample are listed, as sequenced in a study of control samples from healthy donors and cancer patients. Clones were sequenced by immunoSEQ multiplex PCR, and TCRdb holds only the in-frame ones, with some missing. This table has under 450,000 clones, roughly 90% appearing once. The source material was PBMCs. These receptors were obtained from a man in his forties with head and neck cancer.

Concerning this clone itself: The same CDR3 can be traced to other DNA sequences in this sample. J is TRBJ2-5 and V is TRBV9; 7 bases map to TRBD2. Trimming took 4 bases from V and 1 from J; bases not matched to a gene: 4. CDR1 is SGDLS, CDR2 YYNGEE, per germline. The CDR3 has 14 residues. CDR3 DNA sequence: TGTGCCAGCAGCCCCCCGGGGGGCCAAGAGACCCAGTACTTC. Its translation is CASSPPGGQETQYF. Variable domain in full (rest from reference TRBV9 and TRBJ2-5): DSGVTQTPKHLITATGQRVTLRCSPRSGDLSVYWYQQSLDQGLQFLIQYYNGEERAKGNILERFSAQQFPDLHSELNLSSLELGDSALYFCASSPPGGQETQYFGPGTRLLVL.

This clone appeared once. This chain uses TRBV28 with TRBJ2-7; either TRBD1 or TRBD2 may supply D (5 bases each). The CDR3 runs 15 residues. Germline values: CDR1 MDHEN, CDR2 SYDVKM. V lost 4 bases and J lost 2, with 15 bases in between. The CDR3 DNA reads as TGTGCCAGCAGTTCAACCGGGACGACACCCTACGAGCAGTACTTC. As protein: CASSSTGTTPYEQYF.

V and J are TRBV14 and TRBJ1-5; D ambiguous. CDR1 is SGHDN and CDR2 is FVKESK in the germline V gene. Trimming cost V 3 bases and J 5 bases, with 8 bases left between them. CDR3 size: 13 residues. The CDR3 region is CASSQNGDQPQHF. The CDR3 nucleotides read TGTGCCAGCAGCCAGAACGGGGATCAGCCCCAGCATTTT.

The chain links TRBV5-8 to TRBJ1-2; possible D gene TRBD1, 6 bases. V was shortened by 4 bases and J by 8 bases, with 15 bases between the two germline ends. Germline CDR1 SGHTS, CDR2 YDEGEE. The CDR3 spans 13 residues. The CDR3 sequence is CASSRRTAGGYTF. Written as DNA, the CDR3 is TGTGCCAGCAGCCGAAGGACAGCCGGGGGCTACACCTTC.

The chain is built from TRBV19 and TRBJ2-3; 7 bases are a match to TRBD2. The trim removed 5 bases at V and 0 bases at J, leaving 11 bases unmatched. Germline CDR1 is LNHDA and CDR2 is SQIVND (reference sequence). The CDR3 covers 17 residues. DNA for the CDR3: TGTGCCAGTAGTTCCCGAATAACTAGCGCGAGCACAGATACGCAGTATTTT. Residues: CASSSRITSASTDTQYF.

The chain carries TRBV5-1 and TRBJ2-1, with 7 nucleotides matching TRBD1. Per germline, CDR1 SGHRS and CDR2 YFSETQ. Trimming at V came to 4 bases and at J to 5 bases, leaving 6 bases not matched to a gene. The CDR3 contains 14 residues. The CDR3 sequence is CASSRGGQNNEQFF. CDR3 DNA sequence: TGCGCCAGCAGCCGAGGGGGACAGAACAATGAGCAGTTCTTC.

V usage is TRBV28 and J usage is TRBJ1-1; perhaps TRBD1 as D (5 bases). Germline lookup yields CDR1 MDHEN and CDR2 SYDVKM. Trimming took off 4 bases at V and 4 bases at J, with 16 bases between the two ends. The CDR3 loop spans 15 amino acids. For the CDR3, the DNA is TGTGCCAGCAGTTCCCCGCTAGGGGTCTCCACTGAAGCTTTCTTT. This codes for CASSSPLGVSTEAFF.

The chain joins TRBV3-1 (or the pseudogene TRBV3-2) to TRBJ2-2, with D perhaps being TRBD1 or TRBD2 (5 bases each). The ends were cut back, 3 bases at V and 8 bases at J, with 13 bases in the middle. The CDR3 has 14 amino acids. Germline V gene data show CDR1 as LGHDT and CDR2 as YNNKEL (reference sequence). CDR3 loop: CASSQGDAGGELFF. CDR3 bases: TGTGCCAGCAGCCAGGGGGACGCCGGAGGGGAGCTGTTTTTT.

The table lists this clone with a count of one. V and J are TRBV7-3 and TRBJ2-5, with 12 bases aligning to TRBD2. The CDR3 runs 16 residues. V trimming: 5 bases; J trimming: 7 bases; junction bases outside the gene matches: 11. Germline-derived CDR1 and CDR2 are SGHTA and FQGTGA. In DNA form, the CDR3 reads TGTGCCAGCAGCCCCGTAACTAGCGGGGGGCGGGGGACCCAGTACTTC. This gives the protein CASSPVTSGGRGTQYF.

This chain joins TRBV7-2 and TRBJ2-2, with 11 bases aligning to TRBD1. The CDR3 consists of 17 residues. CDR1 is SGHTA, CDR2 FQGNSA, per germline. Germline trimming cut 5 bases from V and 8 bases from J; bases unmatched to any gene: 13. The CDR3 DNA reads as TGTGCCAGCAGCCTCCGAAACCTGGACAGGGGGCGAGGGGAGCTGTTTTTT. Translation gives CASSLRNLDRGRGELFF.

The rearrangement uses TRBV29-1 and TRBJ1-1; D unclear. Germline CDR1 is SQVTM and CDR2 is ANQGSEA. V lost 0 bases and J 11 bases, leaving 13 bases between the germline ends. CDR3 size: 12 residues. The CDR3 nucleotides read TGCAGCGTTGAAGATCCTGTCCTAGGGGCTTTCTTT. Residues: CSVEDPVLGAFF.

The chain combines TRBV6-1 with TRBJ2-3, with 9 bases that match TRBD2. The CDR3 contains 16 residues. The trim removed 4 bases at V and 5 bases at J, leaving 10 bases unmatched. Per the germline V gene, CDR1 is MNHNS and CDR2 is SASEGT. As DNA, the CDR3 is TGTGCCAGCAGTGTGCTAGCGGGACGGTTGGGAGATACGCAGTATTTT. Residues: CASSVLAGRLGDTQYF.

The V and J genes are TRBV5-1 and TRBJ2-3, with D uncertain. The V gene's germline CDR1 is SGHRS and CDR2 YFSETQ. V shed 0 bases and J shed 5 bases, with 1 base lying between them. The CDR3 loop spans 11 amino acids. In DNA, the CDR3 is TGCGCCAGCAGCTTGGAAGATACGCAGTATTTT. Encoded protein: CASSLEDTQYF.

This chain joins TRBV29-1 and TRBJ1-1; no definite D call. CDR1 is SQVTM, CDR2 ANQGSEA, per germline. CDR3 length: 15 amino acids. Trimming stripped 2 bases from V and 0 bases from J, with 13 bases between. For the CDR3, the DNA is TGCAGCGTTGAATTGAACAGACCTTTGAACACTGAAGCTTTCTTT. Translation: CSVELNRPLNTEAFF. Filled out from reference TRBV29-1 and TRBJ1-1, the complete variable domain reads SAVISQKPSRDICQRGTSLTIQCQVDSQVTMMFWYRQQPGQSLTLIATANQGSEATYESGFVIDKFPISRPNLTFSTLTVSNMSPEDSSIYLCSVELNRPLNTEAFFGQGTRLTVV.

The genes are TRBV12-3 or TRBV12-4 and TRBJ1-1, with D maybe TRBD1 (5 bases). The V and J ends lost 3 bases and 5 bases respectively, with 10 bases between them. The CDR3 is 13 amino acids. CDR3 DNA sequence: TGTGCCAGCAGTTTTAGCAGGGAGACTGAAGCTTTCTTT. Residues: CASSFSRETEAFF.